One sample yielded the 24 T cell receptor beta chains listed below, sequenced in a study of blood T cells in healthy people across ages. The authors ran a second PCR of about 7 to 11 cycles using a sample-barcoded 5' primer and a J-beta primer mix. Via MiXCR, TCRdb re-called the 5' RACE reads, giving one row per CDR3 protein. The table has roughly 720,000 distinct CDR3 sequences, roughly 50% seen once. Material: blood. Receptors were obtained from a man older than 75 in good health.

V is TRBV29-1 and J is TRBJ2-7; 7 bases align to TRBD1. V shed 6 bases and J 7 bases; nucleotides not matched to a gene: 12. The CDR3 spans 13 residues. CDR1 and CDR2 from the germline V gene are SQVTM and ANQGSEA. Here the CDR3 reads CSVEMTGRREQYF. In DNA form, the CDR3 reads TGCAGCGTCGAGATGACAGGGAGAAGGGAGCAGTACTTC.

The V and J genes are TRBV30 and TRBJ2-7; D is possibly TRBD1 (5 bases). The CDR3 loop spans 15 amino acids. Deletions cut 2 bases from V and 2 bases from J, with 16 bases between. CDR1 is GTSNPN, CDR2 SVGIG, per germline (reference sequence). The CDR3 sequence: CAWSLDPIGAYEQYF. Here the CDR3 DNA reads TGTGCCTGGAGTCTTGACCCAATAGGGGCCTACGAGCAGTACTTC.

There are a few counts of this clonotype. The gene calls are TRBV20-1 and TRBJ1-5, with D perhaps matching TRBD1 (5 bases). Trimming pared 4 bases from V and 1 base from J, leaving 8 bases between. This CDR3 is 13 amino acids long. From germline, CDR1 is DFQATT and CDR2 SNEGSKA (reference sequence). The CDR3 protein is CSAMAGSNQPQHF. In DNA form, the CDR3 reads TGCAGTGCTATGGCAGGGAGCAATCAGCCCCAGCATTTT.

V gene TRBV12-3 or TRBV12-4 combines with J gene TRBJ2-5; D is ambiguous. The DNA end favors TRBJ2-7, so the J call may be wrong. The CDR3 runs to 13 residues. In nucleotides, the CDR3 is TGTGCCAGCAGTCCCTATGGTTGGGACGAGCAGTACTTC. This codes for CASSPYGWDEQYF.

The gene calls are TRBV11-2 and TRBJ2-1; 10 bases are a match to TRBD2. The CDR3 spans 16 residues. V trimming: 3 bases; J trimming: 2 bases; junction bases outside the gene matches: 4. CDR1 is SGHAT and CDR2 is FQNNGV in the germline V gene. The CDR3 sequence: CASSFLAGGPYNEQFF. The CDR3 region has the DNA TGTGCCAGCAGCTTCTTAGCGGGAGGACCCTACAATGAGCAGTTCTTC.

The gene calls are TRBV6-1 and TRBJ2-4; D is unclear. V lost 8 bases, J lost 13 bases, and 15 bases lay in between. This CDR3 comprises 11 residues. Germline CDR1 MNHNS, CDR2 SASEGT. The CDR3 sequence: CASVKGLEQYF. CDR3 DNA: TGTGCCAGCGTGAAGGGCTTGGAGCAGTACTTC.

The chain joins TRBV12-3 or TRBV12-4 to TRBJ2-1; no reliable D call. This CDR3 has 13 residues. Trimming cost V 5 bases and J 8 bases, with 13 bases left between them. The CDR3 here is CASSLGSRDEQFF. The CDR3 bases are TGTGCCAGCAGTCTGGGTTCTCGGGATGAGCAGTTCTTC.

The CDR3 is CASSPAPGHTYEQYF. CDR3 nucleotides: TGCGCCAGCAGCCCAGCCCCGGGACACACCTACGAGCAGTACTTC. V and J are TRBV5-1 and TRBJ2-7, with D perhaps matching TRBD1 (6 bases). Germline V gene sequence: CDR1 SGHRS, CDR2 YFSETQ. The CDR3 runs to 15 residues. Trimming left V 4 bases short and J 2 bases short, with 16 bases between.

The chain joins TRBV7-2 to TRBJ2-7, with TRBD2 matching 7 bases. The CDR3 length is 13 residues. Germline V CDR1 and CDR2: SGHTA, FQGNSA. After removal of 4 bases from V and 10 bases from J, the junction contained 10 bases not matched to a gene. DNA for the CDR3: TGTGCCAGCAGCTCCGGACTAGTAGTGAGCCAGTACTTC. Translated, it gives CASSSGLVVSQYF.

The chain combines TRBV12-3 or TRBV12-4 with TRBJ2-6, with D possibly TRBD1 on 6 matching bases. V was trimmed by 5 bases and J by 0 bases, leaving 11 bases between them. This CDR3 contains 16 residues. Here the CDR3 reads CASSRTASSGANVLTF. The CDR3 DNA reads TGTGCCAGCAGTCGGACAGCGTCCTCTGGGGCCAACGTCCTGACTTTC.

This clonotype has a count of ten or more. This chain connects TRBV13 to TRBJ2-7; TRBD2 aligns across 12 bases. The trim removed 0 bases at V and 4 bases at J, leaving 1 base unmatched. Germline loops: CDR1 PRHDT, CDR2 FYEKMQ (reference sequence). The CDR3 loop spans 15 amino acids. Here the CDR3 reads CASSLGTSGRYEQYF. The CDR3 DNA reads TGTGCCAGCAGCTTAGGTACTAGCGGGAGGTACGAGCAGTACTTC.

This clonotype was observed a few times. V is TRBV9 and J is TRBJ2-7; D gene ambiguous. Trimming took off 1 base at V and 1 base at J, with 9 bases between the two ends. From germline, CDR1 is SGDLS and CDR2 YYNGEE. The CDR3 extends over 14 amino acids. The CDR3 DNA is TGTGCCAGCAGCGTAAGGGCTGAATCCTACGAGCAGTACTTC. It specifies CASSVRAESYEQYF.

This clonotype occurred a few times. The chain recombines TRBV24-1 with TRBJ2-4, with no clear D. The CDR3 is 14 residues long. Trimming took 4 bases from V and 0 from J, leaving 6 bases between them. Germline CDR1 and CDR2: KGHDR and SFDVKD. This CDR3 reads CATSESGAKNIQYF. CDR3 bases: TGTGCCACCAGTGAAAGTGGAGCCAAAAACATTCAGTACTTC.

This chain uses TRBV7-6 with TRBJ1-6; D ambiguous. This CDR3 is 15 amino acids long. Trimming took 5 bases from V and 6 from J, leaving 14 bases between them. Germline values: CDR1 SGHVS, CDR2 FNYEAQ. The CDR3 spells CASSPSGGLNSPLHF. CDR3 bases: TGTGCCAGCAGCCCCAGCGGAGGGCTTAATTCACCCCTCCACTTT.

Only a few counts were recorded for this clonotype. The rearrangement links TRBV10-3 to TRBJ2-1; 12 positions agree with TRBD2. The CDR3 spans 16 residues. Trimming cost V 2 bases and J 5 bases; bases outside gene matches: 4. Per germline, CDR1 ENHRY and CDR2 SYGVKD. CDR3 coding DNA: TGTGCCATCAGTGAGACCAGACTAGCGGGAGACAATGAGCAGTTCTTC. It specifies CAISETRLAGDNEQFF.

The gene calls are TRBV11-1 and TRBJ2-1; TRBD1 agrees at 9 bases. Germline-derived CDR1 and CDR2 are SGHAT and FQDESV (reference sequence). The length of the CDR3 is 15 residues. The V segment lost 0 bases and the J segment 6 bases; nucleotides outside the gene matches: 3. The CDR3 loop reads CASSLAMGQGNEQFF. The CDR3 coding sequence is TGTGCCAGCAGCTTAGCAATGGGACAGGGCAATGAGCAGTTCTTC.

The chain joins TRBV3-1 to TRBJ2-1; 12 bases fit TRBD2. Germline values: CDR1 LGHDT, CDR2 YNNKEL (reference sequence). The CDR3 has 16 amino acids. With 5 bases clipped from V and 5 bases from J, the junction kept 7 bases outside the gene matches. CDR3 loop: CASSRPGLAGHNEQFF. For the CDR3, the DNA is TGTGCCAGCAGCAGGCCGGGACTAGCGGGCCACAATGAGCAGTTCTTC.

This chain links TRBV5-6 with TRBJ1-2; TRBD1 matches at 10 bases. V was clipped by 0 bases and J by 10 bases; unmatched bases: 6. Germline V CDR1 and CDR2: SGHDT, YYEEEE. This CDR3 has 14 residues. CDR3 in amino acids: CASSLGETGGLYTF. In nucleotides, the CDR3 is TGTGCCAGCAGCTTGGGAGAGACAGGGGGCCTCTACACCTTC.

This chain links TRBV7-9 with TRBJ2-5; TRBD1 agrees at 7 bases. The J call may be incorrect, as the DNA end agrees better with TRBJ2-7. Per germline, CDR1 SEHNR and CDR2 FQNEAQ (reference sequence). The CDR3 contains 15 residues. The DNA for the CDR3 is TGTGCCAGCAGCTTAGCGGGACAGCCCTCCTACGAGCAGTACTTC. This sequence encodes CASSLAGQPSYEQYF.

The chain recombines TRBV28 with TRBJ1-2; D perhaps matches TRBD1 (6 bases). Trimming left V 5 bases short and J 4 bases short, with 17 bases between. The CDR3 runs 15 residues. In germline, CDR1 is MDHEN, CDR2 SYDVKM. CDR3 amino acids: CASSTAGQLIYGYTF. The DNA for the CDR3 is TGTGCCAGCAGTACCGCTGGACAGTTAATCTATGGCTACACCTTC.

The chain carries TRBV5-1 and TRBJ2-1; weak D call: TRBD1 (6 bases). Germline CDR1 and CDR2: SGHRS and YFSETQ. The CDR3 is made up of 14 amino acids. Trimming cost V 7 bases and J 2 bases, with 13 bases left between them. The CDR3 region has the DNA TGCGCCAGCGCCCAGGGGAACACCTACAATGAGCAGTTCTTC. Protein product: CASAQGNTYNEQFF.

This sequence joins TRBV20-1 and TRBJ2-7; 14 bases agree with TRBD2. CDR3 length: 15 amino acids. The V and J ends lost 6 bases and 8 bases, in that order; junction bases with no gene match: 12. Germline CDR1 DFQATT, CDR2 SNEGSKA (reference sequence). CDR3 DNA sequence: TGCAGTGCCATGGACACCGGGACTAGCGGGAGCAAGCAGTACTTC. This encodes CSAMDTGTSGSKQYF.

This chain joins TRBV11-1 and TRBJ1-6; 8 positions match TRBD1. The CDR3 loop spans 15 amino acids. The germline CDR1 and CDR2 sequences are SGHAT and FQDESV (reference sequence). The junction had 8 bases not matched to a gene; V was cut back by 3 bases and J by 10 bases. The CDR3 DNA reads TGTGCCAGCAGCTTGGAGATGACAGGGGTCTCACCCCTCCACTTT. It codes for CASSLEMTGVSPLHF.

Here the CDR3 DNA reads TGTGCCAGCAGCCAAGACAGTAGTCCTAGCTACGAGCAGTACTTC. Protein product: CASSQDSSPSYEQYF. J is TRBJ2-7 and V is TRBV3-1, with no clear D. CDR1 is LGHDT, CDR2 YNNKEL, per germline (reference sequence). Trimming took 0 bases from V and 3 from J, leaving 12 bases between them. The CDR3 covers 15 residues.